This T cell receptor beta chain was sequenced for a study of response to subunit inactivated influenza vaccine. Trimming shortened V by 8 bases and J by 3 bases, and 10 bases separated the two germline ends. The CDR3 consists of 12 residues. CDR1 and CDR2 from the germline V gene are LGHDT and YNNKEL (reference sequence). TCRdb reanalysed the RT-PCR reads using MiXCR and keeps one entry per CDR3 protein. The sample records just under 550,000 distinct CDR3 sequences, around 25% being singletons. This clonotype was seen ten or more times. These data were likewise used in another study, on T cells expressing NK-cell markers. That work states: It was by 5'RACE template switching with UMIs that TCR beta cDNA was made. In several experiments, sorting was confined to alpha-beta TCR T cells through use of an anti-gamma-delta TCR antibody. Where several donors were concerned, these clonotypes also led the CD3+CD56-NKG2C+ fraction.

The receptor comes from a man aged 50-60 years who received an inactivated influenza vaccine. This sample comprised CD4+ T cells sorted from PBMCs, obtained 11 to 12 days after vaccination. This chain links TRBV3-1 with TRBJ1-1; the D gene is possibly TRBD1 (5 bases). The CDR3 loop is CASGRGDTEAFF. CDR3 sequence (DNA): TGTGCCAGCGGGCGGGGGGACACTGAAGCTTTCTTT. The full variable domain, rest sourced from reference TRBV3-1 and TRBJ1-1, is DTAVSQTPKYLVTQMGNDKSIKCEQNLGHDTMYWYKQDSKKFLKIMFSYNNKELIINETVPNRFSPKSPDKAHLNLHINSLELGDSAVYFCASGRGDTEAFFGQGTRLTVV.